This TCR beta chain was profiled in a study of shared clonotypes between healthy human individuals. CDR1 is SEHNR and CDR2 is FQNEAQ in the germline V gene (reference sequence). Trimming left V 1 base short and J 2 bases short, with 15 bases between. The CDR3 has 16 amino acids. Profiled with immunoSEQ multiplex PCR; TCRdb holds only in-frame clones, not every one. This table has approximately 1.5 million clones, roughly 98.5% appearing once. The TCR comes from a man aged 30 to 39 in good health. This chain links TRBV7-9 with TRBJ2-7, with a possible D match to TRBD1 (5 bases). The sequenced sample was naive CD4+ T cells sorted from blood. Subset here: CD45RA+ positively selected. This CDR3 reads CASSLVGAPGAYEQYF. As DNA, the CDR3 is TGTGCCAGCAGCTTAGTTGGGGCCCCCGGAGCCTACGAGCAGTACTTC.